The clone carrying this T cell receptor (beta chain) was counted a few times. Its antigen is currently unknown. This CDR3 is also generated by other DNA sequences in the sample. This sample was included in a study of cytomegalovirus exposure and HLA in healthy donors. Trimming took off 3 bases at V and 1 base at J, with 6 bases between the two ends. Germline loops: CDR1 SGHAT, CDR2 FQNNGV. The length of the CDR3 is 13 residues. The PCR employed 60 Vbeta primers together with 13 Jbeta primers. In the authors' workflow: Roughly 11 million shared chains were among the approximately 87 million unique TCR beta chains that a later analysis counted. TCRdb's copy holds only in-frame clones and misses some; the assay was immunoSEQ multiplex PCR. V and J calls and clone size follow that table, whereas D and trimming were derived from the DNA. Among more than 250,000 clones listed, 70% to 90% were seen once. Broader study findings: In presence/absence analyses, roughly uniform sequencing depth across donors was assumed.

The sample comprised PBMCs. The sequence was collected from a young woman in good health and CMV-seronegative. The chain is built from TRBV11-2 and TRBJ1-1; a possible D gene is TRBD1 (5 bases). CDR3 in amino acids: CASSLGGNTEAFF. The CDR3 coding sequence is TGTGCCAGCAGCTTGGGGGGGAACACTGAAGCTTTCTTT.